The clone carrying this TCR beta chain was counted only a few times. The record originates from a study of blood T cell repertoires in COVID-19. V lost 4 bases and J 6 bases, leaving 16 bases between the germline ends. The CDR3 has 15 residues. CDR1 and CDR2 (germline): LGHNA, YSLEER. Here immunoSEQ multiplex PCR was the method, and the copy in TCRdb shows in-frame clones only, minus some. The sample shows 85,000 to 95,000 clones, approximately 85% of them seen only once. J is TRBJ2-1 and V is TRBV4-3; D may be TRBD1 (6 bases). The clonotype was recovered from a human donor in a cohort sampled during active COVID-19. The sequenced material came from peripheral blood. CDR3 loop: CASSPRARQVNEQFF. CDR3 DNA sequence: TGCGCCAGCAGCCCGAGAGCTCGACAGGTCAATGAGCAGTTCTTC.